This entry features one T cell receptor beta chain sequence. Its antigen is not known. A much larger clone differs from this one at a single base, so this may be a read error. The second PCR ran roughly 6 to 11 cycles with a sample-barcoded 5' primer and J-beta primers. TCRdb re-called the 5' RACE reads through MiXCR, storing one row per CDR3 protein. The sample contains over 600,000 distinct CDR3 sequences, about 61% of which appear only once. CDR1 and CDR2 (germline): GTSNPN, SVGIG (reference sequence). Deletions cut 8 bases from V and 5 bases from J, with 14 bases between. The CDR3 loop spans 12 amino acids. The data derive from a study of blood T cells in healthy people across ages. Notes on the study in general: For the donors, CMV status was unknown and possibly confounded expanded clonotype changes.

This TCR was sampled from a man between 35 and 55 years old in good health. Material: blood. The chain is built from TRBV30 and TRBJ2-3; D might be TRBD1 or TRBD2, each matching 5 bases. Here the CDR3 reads CAGTGTLDTQYF. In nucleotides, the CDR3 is TGTGCCGGGACCGGGACCTTAGATACGCAGTATTTT.